One and the same sample provided the 13 T cell receptor beta chains below, sequenced in a study of blood T cell repertoires in COVID-19. Profiling relied on immunoSEQ multiplex PCR, and the TCRdb table lists in-frame clones only, not all of them. The table lists about 240,000 clones, approximately 86% of them singletons. Sequenced input: peripheral blood. All receptors derive from a woman between 65 and 79 years old with active or convalescent COVID-19.

The chain links TRBV10-2 to TRBJ1-6; D not certain. V dropped 1 base and J dropped 7 bases, with 5 bases sitting between them. Germline V gene sequence: CDR1 WSHSY, CDR2 SAAADI. This CDR3 is 13 amino acids long. This CDR3 reads CASSEYFNSPLHF. Written as DNA, the CDR3 is TGCGCCAGCAGTGAGTACTTCAATTCACCCCTCCACTTT.

As to this clone: The sample carries other DNA sequences with the same CDR3. The chain employs TRBV10-2 and TRBJ2-3; D may be TRBD2 (7 bases). CDR3 size: 15 residues. CDR1 and CDR2 from the germline V gene are WSHSY and SAAADI. V gave up 2 bases and J gave up 0 bases, with 9 bases separating them. The CDR3 sequence is CASSERGGSTDTQYF. The CDR3 region has the DNA TGCGCCAGCAGTGAGAGGGGGGGGAGCACAGATACGCAGTATTTT.

This chain uses TRBV19 with TRBJ2-1; weak D call: TRBD1 (5 bases). The V end was cut by 3 bases, the J end by 5 bases, with 14 bases between. There are 15 residues in the CDR3. Germline V CDR1 and CDR2: LNHDA, SQIVND (reference sequence). The chain's CDR3 is CASSIGQVGHNEQFF. The CDR3 DNA is TGTGCCAGTAGTATCGGTCAGGTGGGGCACAATGAGCAGTTCTTC. The whole variable domain, filled in from reference TRBV19 and TRBJ2-1, reads DGGITQSPKYLFRKEGQNVTLSCEQNLNHDAMYWYRQDPGQGLRLIYYSQIVNDFQKGDIAEGYSVSREKKESFPLTVTSAQKNPTAFYLCASSIGQVGHNEQFFGPGTRLTVL.

The chain joins TRBV19 to TRBJ2-1, with 7 positions matching TRBD1. CDR3 length: 13 amino acids. The trim removed 6 bases at V and 7 bases at J, leaving 6 bases unmatched. Germline CDR1 is LNHDA and CDR2 is SQIVND (reference sequence). As DNA, the CDR3 is TGTGCCAGTAGAGAACAGGGGCAAAATGAGCAGTTCTTC. Translated: CASREQGQNEQFF. The whole variable domain, filled in from reference TRBV19 and TRBJ2-1, reads DGGITQSPKYLFRKEGQNVTLSCEQNLNHDAMYWYRQDPGQGLRLIYYSQIVNDFQKGDIAEGYSVSREKKESFPLTVTSAQKNPTAFYLCASREQGQNEQFFGPGTRLTVL.

The rearrangement joins TRBV5-1 to TRBJ1-2, with D unresolved. Looked up from germline, CDR1 is SGHRS and CDR2 is YFSETQ. This CDR3 comprises 14 residues. The V gene lost 3 bases and the J gene lost 4 bases, with 13 bases spanning the gap. CDR3 nucleotides: TGCGCCAGCAGCTCCAACAGCCATACCTATGGCTACACCTTC. Its translation: CASSSNSHTYGYTF. Full variable domain (rest looked up from reference TRBV5-1 and TRBJ1-2): KAGVTQTPRYLIKTRGQQVTLSCSPISGHRSVSWYQQTPGQGLQFLFEYFSETQRNKGNFPGRFSGRQFSNSRSEMNVSTLELGDSALYLCASSSNSHTYGYTFGSGTRLTVV.

The J gene is TRBJ1-5, the V gene TRBV2, with D maybe TRBD1 (5 bases). Between the trimmed V and J ends, which lost 7 bases and 1 base, there was a span of 14 bases. CDR1 SNHLY and CDR2 FYNNEI come from the germline V gene. The CDR3 extends over 15 amino acids. The CDR3 is CASNGGRASNQPQHF. CDR3 coding DNA: TGTGCCAGCAATGGGGGGAGGGCCAGCAATCAGCCCCAGCATTTT.

The J gene is TRBJ2-5, the V gene TRBV3-1 (or the pseudogene TRBV3-2); TRBD2 is a possible D gene (5 bases). V dropped 4 bases and J dropped 2 bases, with 5 bases sitting between them. Germline V gene lookup returns CDR1 LGHDT and CDR2 YNNKEL (reference sequence). The length of the CDR3 is 12 residues. The CDR3 DNA reads TGTGCCAGCAGCCGGAGGCAAGAGACCCAGTACTTC. It yields the protein CASSRRQETQYF.

The rearrangement uses TRBV4-1 and TRBJ1-2; D possibly corresponds to TRBD1 (6 bases). The length of the CDR3 is 12 residues. The ends were cut back, 2 bases at V and 5 bases at J, with 6 bases in the middle. CDR1 and CDR2 from the germline V gene are MGHRA and YSYEKL. The CDR3 loop reads CASSQQGYGYTF. Written as DNA, the CDR3 is TGCGCCAGCAGCCAACAGGGGTATGGCTACACCTTC.

Of note for this clone: Other DNA variants within this sample encode the same CDR3. This rearrangement joins TRBV4-3 to TRBJ1-2; 10 bases are a match to TRBD1. The CDR3 contains 15 residues. The germline V gene encodes CDR1 LGHNA and CDR2 YSLEER. Germline trimming cut 3 bases from V and 4 bases from J; bases unmatched to any gene: 5. This chain's CDR3 is CASSQGTGVGYGYTF. CDR3 nucleotide sequence: TGCGCCAGCAGCCAGGGGACAGGGGTGGGCTATGGCTACACCTTC.

The chain couples TRBV4-3 to TRBJ1-2, with 7 bases fitting TRBD1. There are 15 residues in the CDR3. The J segment lost 6 bases and the V segment lost 0 bases, leaving 7 bases of the junction unmatched. CDR1 is LGHNA, CDR2 YSLEER, per germline. CDR3 sequence (DNA): TGCGCCAGCAGCCAAGATCGAGGGGGCTGGGATGGCTACACCTTC. Its protein product is CASSQDRGGWDGYTF.

The V call is TRBV7-8, the J call TRBJ1-2; D perhaps matches TRBD1 (6 bases). From germline, CDR1 is SGHVS and CDR2 FQNEAQ. V lost 5 bases to trimming and J lost 6 bases, with 13 bases between them. CDR3 length: 13 residues. CDR3 in amino acids: CASSPRQGNGYTF. CDR3 nucleotide sequence: TGTGCCAGCAGCCCTCGGCAGGGGAATGGCTACACCTTC.

The chain couples TRBV7-8 to TRBJ1-2; TRBD1 matches 7 bases. From germline, CDR1 is SGHVS and CDR2 FQNEAQ. The CDR3 totals 17 residues. J was trimmed by 6 bases and V by 5 bases; bases with no gene match: 18. In DNA form, the CDR3 reads TGTGCCAGCAGCCTTCGGAGACAGGGCCCCTATGAAGATGGCTACACCTTC. It specifies CASSLRRQGPYEDGYTF. Full variable domain (outside the CDR3, taken from reference TRBV7-8 and TRBJ1-2): GAGVSQSPRYKVAKRGQDVALRCDPISGHVSLFWYQQALGQGPEFLTYFQNEAQLDKSGLPSDRFFAERPEGSVSTLKIQRTQQEDSAVYLCASSLRRQGPYEDGYTFGSGTRLTVV.

J is TRBJ1-5 and V is TRBV19, with a possible D match to TRBD1 (6 bases). CDR1 and CDR2 from the germline V gene are LNHDA and SQIVND (reference sequence). The CDR3 is 14 residues long. Deletions cut 5 bases from V and 1 base from J, with 9 bases between. CDR3 coding DNA: TGTGCCAGTAGTCAGGGGACAAGCAATCAGCCCCAGCATTTT. Protein product: CASSQGTSNQPQHF.